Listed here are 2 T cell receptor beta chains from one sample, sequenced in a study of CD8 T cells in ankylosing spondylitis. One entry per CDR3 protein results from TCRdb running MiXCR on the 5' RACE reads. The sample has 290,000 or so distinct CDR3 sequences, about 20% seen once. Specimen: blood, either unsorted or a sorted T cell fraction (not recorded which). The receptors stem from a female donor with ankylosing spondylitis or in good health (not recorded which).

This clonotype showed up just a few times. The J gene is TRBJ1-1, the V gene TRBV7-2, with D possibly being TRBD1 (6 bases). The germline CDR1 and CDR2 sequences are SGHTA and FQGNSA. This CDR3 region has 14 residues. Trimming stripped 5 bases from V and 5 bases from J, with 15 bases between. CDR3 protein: CASSPQGRRTEAFF. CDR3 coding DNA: TGTGCCAGCAGCCCCCAGGGGAGGAGGACTGAAGCTTTCTTT.

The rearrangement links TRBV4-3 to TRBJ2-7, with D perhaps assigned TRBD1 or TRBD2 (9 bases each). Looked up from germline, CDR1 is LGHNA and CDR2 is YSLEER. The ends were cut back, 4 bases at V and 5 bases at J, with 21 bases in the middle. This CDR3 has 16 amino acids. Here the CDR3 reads CASSLRTGASGNEQYF. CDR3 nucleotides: TGCGCCAGCAGCCTCCGGACAGGGGCTAGCGGGAACGAGCAGTACTTC.